This entry lists 10 T cell receptor beta chains sequenced from one sample in a study of regulatory and conventional T cells in RAG deficiency. The sorted conventional CD4+ T cells were CD25-low and CD127-high, with genomic DNA sequenced. Repertoires were generated with immunoSEQ multiplex PCR, while TCRdb's copy carries only in-frame clones and drops some. In the table there are around 20,000 clones, 95% to 97% of which are singletons. The sample also formed part of further work on regulatory T cells. That study adds: The PCR used 52 TRBV and 13 TRBJ primers.

The sample taken for sequencing was CD25- CD4+ T cells sorted from blood. The receptors derive from a human donor in good health.

CDR3 region: CASSKSGTGELFF. The CDR3 region has the DNA TGTGCCAGCAGCAAATCCGGCACCGGGGAGCTGTTTTTT. The rearrangement uses TRBV21-1 and TRBJ2-2; TRBD2 reflects the table's D call only, with no check against the DNA. TRBV21-1 is a pseudogene locus. This CDR3 has 13 residues.

The gene calls are TRBV29-1 and TRBJ1-2, with D possibly matching TRBD1 (6 bases). Germline V gene data show CDR1 as SQVTM and CDR2 as ANQGSEA. The CDR3 contains 15 residues. The ends were cut back, 4 bases at V and 4 bases at J, with 19 bases in the middle. The chain's CDR3 is CSVGSGAQFTYGYTF. The CDR3 coding sequence is TGCAGCGTTGGCTCAGGGGCGCAATTTACCTATGGCTACACCTTC.

V gene TRBV10-3 combines with J gene TRBJ1-2, with 9 bases identical to TRBD1. The CDR3 is 14 amino acids. V was clipped by 5 bases and J by 3 bases; unmatched bases: 4. Germline CDR1 reads ENHRY; CDR2 reads SYGVKD. DNA for the CDR3: TGTGCCATCAGTTCCTGGGACAGGGACTATGGCTACACCTTC. Translated: CAISSWDRDYGYTF.

This chain uses TRBV2 with TRBJ1-2; TRBD1 aligns across 7 bases. CDR1 and CDR2 (germline): SNHLY, FYNNEI. Trimming took 6 bases from V and 1 from J; bases not matched to a gene: 5. The length of the CDR3 is 14 residues. The CDR3 spells CASSRDRDNYGYTF. The CDR3 coding sequence is TGTGCCAGCAGCCGGGACAGAGATAACTATGGCTACACCTTC. The whole variable domain, remainder taken from reference TRBV2 and TRBJ1-2, is EPEVTQTPSHQVTQMGQEVILRCVPISNHLYFYWYRQILGQKVEFLVSFYNNEISEKSEIFDDQFSVERPDGSNFTLKIRSTKLEDSAMYFCASSRDRDNYGYTFGSGTRLTVV.

The chain couples TRBV7-2 to TRBJ2-7; 7 bases are a match to TRBD1. The CDR3 is 14 amino acids. V was pared by 5 bases and J by 5 bases, with 9 bases of the junction left unmatched. CDR1 is SGHTA, CDR2 FQGNSA, per germline. Here the CDR3 reads CASSRYRGTDEQYF. CDR3 nucleotide sequence: TGTGCCAGCAGCAGGTACAGGGGTACGGACGAGCAGTACTTC.

The chain combines TRBV7-2 with TRBJ1-5, with TRBD1 matching over 9 bases. Per germline, CDR1 SGHTA and CDR2 FQGNSA. Losses at the gene ends were 4 bases for V and 6 bases for J; bases not matched to a gene: 7. This CDR3 is 15 amino acids long. CDR3 in DNA: TGTGCCAGCAGCTGGGGACAGGGAGAGAGTCAGCCCCAGCATTTT. Amino acids: CASSWGQGESQPQHF.

The CDR3 loop is CASSPRSYGYTF. The CDR3 DNA reads TGTGCCAGCAGTCCGAGGAGCTATGGCTACACCTTC. The chain links TRBV28 to TRBJ1-2; unclear D gene. The CDR3 loop spans 12 amino acids. V lost 5 bases to trimming and J lost 4 bases, with 8 bases between them. Germline CDR1 reads MDHEN; CDR2 reads SYDVKM.

This clone was picked up one time. The gene calls are TRBV10-3 and TRBJ2-3, with D possibly matching TRBD2 (7 bases). The CDR3 is 16 residues long. Per the germline V gene, CDR1 is ENHRY and CDR2 is SYGVKD. V lost 6 bases and J 2 bases, leaving 18 bases between the germline ends. The CDR3 DNA sequence: TGTGCCATCAGCCCCAGGGCGGGGGCCAACACAGATACGCAGTATTTT. This codes for CAISPRAGANTDTQYF.

The chain couples TRBV6-5 to TRBJ2-2; the D gene is possibly TRBD2 (8 bases). CDR1 and CDR2 (germline): MNHEY, SVGAGI. Trimming pared 2 bases from V and 4 bases from J, leaving 14 bases between. The CDR3 is 16 residues long. Here the CDR3 reads CASSYEGAGGTGELFF. The CDR3 nucleotides read TGTGCCAGCAGTTACGAGGGGGCGGGAGGCACCGGGGAGCTGTTTTTT.

This clone has only a few counts. The genes are TRBV5-4 and TRBJ1-3; maybe TRBD1 (5 bases). The CDR3 has 17 amino acids. The V gene's germline CDR1 is SGHNT and CDR2 YYREEE (reference sequence). Between the trimmed V and J ends, which lost 4 bases and 0 bases, there was a span of 17 bases. The CDR3, as DNA: TGTGCCAGCAGCGTAGGGGCCGGGCTTTACTCTGGAAACACCATATATTTT. It translates to CASSVGAGLYSGNTIYF.